The entry below describes one T cell receptor beta chain. Its antigen is unknown. No per-base quality is available; no much larger clone lies one base away. These data come from a study of blood T cell repertoires in COVID-19 (dated by TCRdb to the early 2020s). About the study as a whole: Samples from collaborators originated in the United States, Italy and Spain and spanned both the acute and convalescent phases of COVID-19. The material from the prospective study consisted of cDNA or gDNA derived from T cells, B-cell-depleted T cells, or PBMCs. The dataset comprised deeply sampled blood TCRbeta repertoires from subjects exposed to, actively infected with, or recovered from COVID-19. A freely available public database, intended as a resource for researchers studying the immune response to SARS-CoV-2, is where the repertoires were released. Samples came from the ongoing ImmuneRACE study (first 160 participants) plus 1,254 subjects from 6 global collaborators. Nearly every sample came with metadata listing a de-identified subject ID, COVID-19 status, age in years and sex. Where HLA class I and class II types were available, the types were taken from metadata supplied by the sample provider, not from assay-based typing.

The immunoSEQ Assay, a bias-controlled multiplex PCR, was used to amplify TCRbeta CDR3 regions from genomic DNA. On the authors' methods: The number of nucleated cells in each sample was estimated by amplification of reference gene primers within the assay. Sequence reads were collapsed and filtered to measure the absolute abundance of every unique TCRbeta CDR3 rearrangement. For each sample, productive Simpson clonality was calculated by taking the square root of Simpson's diversity index across productive rearrangements. Sourced from immuneACCESS, this table was stored by TCRdb with only in-frame sequences that have V and J called. A share of the clones is absent; for the studies checked, an unresolved V gene accounts for under half, and the remainder has no known explanation. The V and J calls and the clone size are those of that table, but D and trimming were determined from the DNA. Counted in this sample were fewer than 400,000 clones; roughly 90% of them appeared once. Of the sample, 1.5% to 2% falls within the top ten clones.

The research as a whole found: The quantity of clinical and demographic metadata differed by source and by participant and was supplied without curation.

At one collaborating source in Seattle, patients were enrolled during active infection and were followed longitudinally through the course of disease. Collaborating institutions collected whole blood in K2EDTA tubes following their own protocols. For TCRbeta analysis, collaborators shipped samples in one of three forms: frozen whole blood, isolated PBMCs, or DNA extracted from either of those sample types. CDR1 is given as SQVTM and CDR2 as ANQGSEA, both from the germline V gene. A distance of 9 bases separates the germline ends of V and J, which lose 5 bases and 5 bases respectively. The CDR3 spans 11 residues, from the cysteine through the phenylalanine. The kept DNA is CDR3 alone, 33 bases in frame from the first base.

Sequenced: peripheral blood. The chain couples TRBV29-1 to TRBJ1-1, with the D gene uncertain. This sequence was found in a woman in her thirties with COVID-19, enrolled during active disease. The nucleotide sequence is TGCAGCGTTCTTCACGGTACTGAAGCTTTCTTT. This gives the protein CSVLHGTEAFF.